Below, 19 T cell receptor beta chains from the same sample are listed, as sequenced in a study of vaccination and CD4 T cells after COVID-19. Antigens for these TCRs are unknown. Treatment: roughly nine-day PBMC culture with coronavirus spike peptide pools or control peptides (ViraFEST assay). CD4+ T cells that came from the unexposed donor were collected before the COVID-19 pandemic (2011-2018). Cultured CD4+ T cells had their DNA profiled by the Oncomine TCR Beta short-read assay. TCRdb re-derived calls from the PCR reads in MiXCR, one entry per CDR3 protein. The sample holds about 5,700 distinct CDR3 sequences; approximately 40% are singletons and the top ten take less than 50%. The sequenced sample consisted of CD4+ T cells from blood, cultured in vitro. The receptors were sampled from a human donor in good health.

The chain links TRBV6-5 to TRBJ2-5, with 12 bases fitting TRBD1. The germline gives CDR1 MNHEY, CDR2 SVGAGI. The ends lost 2 bases at V and 5 bases at J; junction bases unmatched: 6. The CDR3 is 16 residues long. The CDR3 coding sequence is TGTGCCAGCAGTTACCAAGGGACAGGGGGCGATGAGACCCAGTACTTC. Its protein product is CASSYQGTGGDETQYF.

The V gene is TRBV12-3 or TRBV12-4, the J gene TRBJ1-5; no firm D call. Trimming removed 3 bases from V and 2 bases from J, with 8 bases in between. The CDR3 runs to 14 residues. This CDR3 reads CASSFGQGNQPQHF. The DNA for the CDR3 is TGTGCCAGCAGTTTCGGGCAGGGCAATCAGCCCCAGCATTTT.

The rearrangement uses TRBV6-5 and TRBJ1-5; no firm D call. This CDR3 region has 13 residues. The V end lost 2 bases, the J end lost 5 bases, and 7 bases lay between the germline ends. Germline assignment: CDR1 MNHEY and CDR2 SVGAGI. The CDR3 reads CASSYRGDQPQHF. The CDR3, as DNA: TGTGCCAGCAGTTACCGAGGAGATCAGCCCCAGCATTTT.

The table lists this clonotype with a count of one. The chain has TRBV27 and TRBJ1-2; D may be TRBD1 (6 bases). The CDR3 has 16 residues. Germline V gene sequence: CDR1 MNHEY, CDR2 SMNVEV (reference sequence). Between the trimmed V and J ends, which lost 7 bases and 9 bases, there was a span of 27 bases. CDR3 in DNA: TGTGCCAGCACGGCGGGGACCGAGGGGGTGGTAAGAAGCTACACCTTC. It yields the protein CASTAGTEGVVRSYTF.

This clonotype was seen a handful of times. As DNA, the CDR3 is TGTGCCAGTAGATATGACAGGGGGCAAGACTACGAGCAGTACTTC. Its protein is CASRYDRGQDYEQYF. V and J are TRBV19 and TRBJ2-7; 10 nucleotides align to TRBD1. The V segment lost 6 bases and the J segment 3 bases; nucleotides outside the gene matches: 8. Germline V lookup: CDR1 LNHDA, CDR2 SQIVND (reference sequence). CDR3 length: 15 residues. The full variable domain, completed using reference TRBV19 and TRBJ2-7, is DGGITQSPKYLFRKEGQNVTLSCEQNLNHDAMYWYRQDPGQGLRLIYYSQIVNDFQKGDIAEGYSVSREKKESFPLTVTSAQKNPTAFYLCASRYDRGQDYEQYFGPGTRLTVT.

The chain links TRBV6-2 or TRBV6-3 to TRBJ2-7, with D possibly being TRBD2 (6 bases). Trimming cost V 2 bases and J 7 bases, with 18 bases left between them. Germline V lookup: CDR1 MNHEY, CDR2 SVGEGT. There are 15 residues in the CDR3. CDR3 nucleotide sequence: TGTGCCAGCAGTTACGACGATAGCGGCGCCGTGGAGCAGTACTTC. It translates to CASSYDDSGAVEQYF.

The chain combines TRBV18 with TRBJ1-3; tentatively, D is TRBD1 (6 bases). Trimming pared 3 bases from V and 0 bases from J, leaving 12 bases between. CDR3 length equals 16 residues. CDR1 and CDR2 (germline): KGHSH, LQKENI. DNA for the CDR3: TGTGCCAGCTCACCGGCGGACAGAAGCTCTGGAAACACCATATATTTT. Translated, it gives CASSPADRSSGNTIYF.

The chain carries TRBV19 and TRBJ2-3, with 11 bases that match TRBD1. This CDR3 has 13 amino acids. With V trimmed by 7 bases and J by 6 bases, 3 bases remained unmatched. Germline V CDR1 and CDR2: LNHDA, SQIVND (reference sequence). The CDR3 nucleotides are TGTGCCAGTATGGGACAGGGGGGCGATACGCAGTATTTT. Its protein is CASMGQGGDTQYF.

V is TRBV19 and J is TRBJ1-6; D is possibly TRBD1 (5 bases). The CDR3 contains 14 residues. The V end lost 3 bases, the J end lost 10 bases, and 13 bases lay between the germline ends. The V gene's germline CDR1 is LNHDA and CDR2 SQIVND (reference sequence). The CDR3 region is CASSILGEGSPLHF. CDR3 in DNA: TGTGCCAGTAGTATTTTGGGGGAGGGCTCACCCCTCCACTTT.

The chain links TRBV6-2 or TRBV6-3 to TRBJ2-2, with unresolved D. The CDR3 spans 11 residues. Germline V CDR1 and CDR2: MNHEY, SVGEGT. The V and J ends lost 8 bases and 4 bases respectively, with 5 bases between them. The CDR3 nucleotides read TGTGCCAGCTCGCTCACCGGGGAGCTGTTTTTT. Translating gives CASSLTGELFF.

In this sample, this clonotype turned up a few times. Relative to the germline gene, one junction end is altered; a read error may explain this. The chain employs TRBV7-6 and TRBJ2-5; 9 positions match TRBD2. This CDR3 is built from 15 residues. Germline values: CDR1 SGHVS, CDR2 FNYEAQ. Here the CDR3 reads CASSGPDGGGGTQYF. CDR3 nucleotides: TGTGCTAGCAGCGGTCCGGACGGCGGGGGGGGGACCCAGTACTTC.

This chain uses TRBV5-4 with TRBJ1-1; D not certain. From germline, CDR1 is SGHNT and CDR2 YYREEE (reference sequence). Trimming left V 1 base short and J 0 bases short, with 7 bases between. The CDR3 spans 14 residues. DNA for the CDR3: TGTGCCAGCAGCTTGAGAGGGCTGAACACTGAAGCTTTCTTT. It yields the protein CASSLRGLNTEAFF.

This clonotype was picked up a small number of times. The chain joins TRBV27 to TRBJ2-2; D is uncertain. The germline V gene encodes CDR1 MNHEY and CDR2 SMNVEV (reference sequence). Trimming removed 4 bases at V and 2 bases at J, with 8 bases between. The CDR3 runs 14 residues. CDR3 protein: CASSWTSNTGELFF. The CDR3 region has the DNA TGTGCCAGCAGTTGGACGAGTAACACCGGGGAGCTGTTTTTT.

The rearrangement joins TRBV23-1 to TRBJ1-2; 7 bases map to TRBD1. TRBV23-1 is labeled an ORF, and its function is uncertain. With V trimmed by 7 bases and J by 4 bases, 24 bases remained unmatched. The CDR3 extends over 19 amino acids. The chain's CDR3 is CASNTDPGEGAVPCYGYTF. CDR3 coding DNA: TGCGCCAGCAATACCGACCCTGGAGAGGGGGCCGTCCCGTGCTATGGCTACACCTTC.

The J gene is TRBJ1-3, the V gene TRBV20-1; D is unclear. CDR3 length: 11 amino acids. V dropped 6 bases and J dropped 7 bases, with 10 bases sitting between them. Germline CDR1 is DFQATT and CDR2 is SNEGSKA (reference sequence). CDR3 in amino acids: CSASLWNTIYF. CDR3 DNA sequence: TGCAGTGCCAGCTTATGGAACACCATATATTTT.

This clonotype qualifies as medium-sized. The chain links TRBV30 to TRBJ1-2; D is possibly TRBD1 (5 bases). Germline V gene sequence: CDR1 GTSNPN, CDR2 SVGIG (reference sequence). V lost 1 base, J lost 5 bases, and 14 bases lay in between. This CDR3 has 14 residues. CDR3 loop: CAWSGSRGAYGYTF. The CDR3 bases are TGTGCCTGGAGTGGGAGCCGGGGCGCTTATGGCTACACCTTC. The whole variable domain, remainder taken from reference TRBV30 and TRBJ1-2, is SQTIHQWPATLVQPVGSPLSLECTVEGTSNPNLYWYRQAAGRGLQLLFYSVGIGQISSEVPQNLSASRPQDRQFILSSKKLLLSDSGFYLCAWSGSRGAYGYTFGSGTRLTVV.

J is TRBJ1-1 and V is TRBV20-1; 7 nucleotides align to TRBD1. The CDR3 loop spans 14 amino acids. The germline gives CDR1 DFQATT, CDR2 SNEGSKA (reference sequence). V trimming: 5 bases; J trimming: 4 bases; junction bases outside the gene matches: 10. CDR3 nucleotides: TGCAGTGCTCCCGTCCCCGACAGGGCCACTGAAGCTTTCTTT. Its protein is CSAPVPDRATEAFF.

This chain joins TRBV7-3 and TRBJ2-1; 12 bases match TRBD2. Trimming took 5 bases from V and 4 from J; bases not matched to a gene: 9. The germline gives CDR1 SGHTA, CDR2 FQGTGA. The CDR3 runs 17 residues. Here the CDR3 reads CASSPTGLAGRYNEQFF. The CDR3 DNA is TGTGCCAGCAGCCCTACAGGACTAGCGGGGAGGTACAATGAGCAGTTCTTC. Together with reference TRBV7-3 and TRBJ2-1, the CDR3 gives the full variable domain: GAGVSQTPSNKVTEKGKYVELRCDPISGHTALYWYRQSLGQGPEFLIYFQGTGAADDSGLPNDRFFAVRPEGSVSTLKIQRTERGDSAVYLCASSPTGLAGRYNEQFFGPGTRLTVL.

This clonotype was detected only a few times. This chain uses TRBV7-2 with TRBJ2-3; D remains unclear. V was shortened by 2 bases and J by 1 base, with 16 bases between the two germline ends. Germline V gene sequence: CDR1 SGHTA, CDR2 FQGNSA. The CDR3 length is 17 residues. CDR3 nucleotides: TGTGCCAGCAGCTTAATCAGAATAGTTCAGGGCACAGATACGCAGTATTTT. This encodes CASSLIRIVQGTDTQYF. Full variable domain (rest looked up from reference TRBV7-2 and TRBJ2-3): GAGVSQSPSNKVTEKGKDVELRCDPISGHTALYWYRQSLGQGLEFLIYFQGNSAPDKSGLPSDRFSAERTGGSVSTLTIQRTQQEDSAVYLCASSLIRIVQGTDTQYFGPGTRLTVL.